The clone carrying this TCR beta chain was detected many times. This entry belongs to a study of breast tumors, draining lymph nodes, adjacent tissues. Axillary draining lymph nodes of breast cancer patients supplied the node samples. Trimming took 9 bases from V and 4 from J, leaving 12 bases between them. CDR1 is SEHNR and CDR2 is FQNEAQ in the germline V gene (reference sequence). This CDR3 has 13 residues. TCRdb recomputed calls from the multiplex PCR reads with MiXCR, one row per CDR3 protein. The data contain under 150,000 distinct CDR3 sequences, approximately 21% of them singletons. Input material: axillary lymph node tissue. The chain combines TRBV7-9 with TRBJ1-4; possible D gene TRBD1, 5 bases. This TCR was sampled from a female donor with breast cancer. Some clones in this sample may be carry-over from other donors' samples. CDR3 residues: CASRGQINEKLFF. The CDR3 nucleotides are TGTGCCAGTCGGGGCCAGATTAATGAAAAACTGTTTTTT.